This TCR beta chain emerged from a study of blood T cell dynamics during melanoma immunotherapy. Study-level findings and limits: Disease-control patients' PBMC repertoires became either more clonal or more diverse at W3.

Worth noting for this clone: What it recognizes is unknown.

Specified time point: week 3, after first cycle of checkpoint inhibitor. Produced via immunoSEQ multiplex PCR; TCRdb's table is partial and in-frame only. The sample holds roughly 12,000 clones, about 88% seen once. The clonotype originates from a human donor with melanoma. The sample here was blood, taken from a patient treated with checkpoint blockade.

The CDR3 DNA is TGCGCCAGCAGCCCCCGAGCGGGGGGGCTCTTTGACGGGGAGCTGTTTTTT. It encodes CASSPRAGGLFDGELFF. V and J are TRBV5-1 and TRBJ2-2, with TRBD2 matching 10 bases. CDR3 length: 17 amino acids. J was trimmed by 7 bases and V by 4 bases; bases with no gene match: 13. Germline loops: CDR1 SGHRS, CDR2 YFSETQ.